This TCR beta chain is from a study of control samples from healthy donors and cancer patients. This CDR3 comprises 13 residues. V lost 5 bases and J 2 bases, leaving 7 bases between the germline ends. From germline, CDR1 is MGHDK and CDR2 SYGVNS. Assay used: immunoSEQ multiplex PCR; TCRdb lists only in-frame clones, some missing. This sample has approximately 130,000 clones, with around nine tenths found just once. The TCR was taken from a man aged 30 to 45 in good health. The sequenced material came from blood. The genes are TRBV25-1 and TRBJ2-1; D not resolved. CDR3 protein: CASSRSTYNEQFF. In DNA, the CDR3 is TGTGCCAGCAGTAGGTCGACCTACAATGAGCAGTTCTTC. The full variable domain, completed using reference TRBV25-1 and TRBJ2-1, is EADIYQTPRYLVIGTGKKITLECSQTMGHDKMYWYQQDPGMELHLIHYSYGVNSTEKGDLSSESTVSRIRTEHFPLTLESARPSHTSQYLCASSRSTYNEQFFGPGTRLTVL.